This T cell receptor (beta chain) was recovered during a study of T-cell memory formation after mild COVID-19. Study as a whole: Largely donor-specific TCR clusters were found. The study, taken as a whole, reports: Contracting clones from day 15 to 85 had balanced CD4/CD8; later expanders favoured CD4+. What remained unconfirmed was the SARS-CoV-2 specificity of second-wave clones peaking on day 37. Mostly located in CM and EM were contracting CD4+ clones, with contracting CD8+ clones located in EMRA.

Trimming at V came to 0 bases and at J to 5 bases, leaving 3 bases not matched to a gene. Germline V gives CDR1 DFQATT, CDR2 SNEGSKA (reference sequence). There are 13 residues in the CDR3. This clonotype has only one observation. Its target is unknown. In TCRdb, the 5' RACE reads were re-called with MiXCR into one record per CDR3 protein. Of roughly 190,000 distinct CDR3 sequences listed, around 17% are singletons. This clonotype was obtained from an adult woman who had mild COVID-19 (a few samples of this study predate the infection). Cell type and time point are not known. This chain uses TRBV20-1 with TRBJ2-5, with 7 bases lining up with TRBD2. The sequenced material came from PBMCs or a T cell subset sorted from them (not recorded which). The CDR3 coding sequence is TGCAGTGCTAGAGAGGAGGGAGGGGAGACCCAGTACTTC. It encodes CSAREEGGETQYF.